The 24 T cell receptor beta chains below come from one sample, sequenced in a study of cytomegalovirus exposure and HLA in healthy donors. The PCR contained 60 Vbeta and 13 Jbeta primers. This table comes from immunoSEQ multiplex PCR, and its TCRdb copy is limited to in-frame clones, with some not included. The sample lists approximately 92,000 clones, 55% to 75% seen once, with approximately 2.7% in the top ten. The sample was PBMCs. Every receptor here comes from a middle-aged man in good health and CMV-seronegative.

This clone was seen at least ten times. V is TRBV5-6 and J is TRBJ1-1; D gene ambiguous. Trimming cost V 4 bases and J 3 bases, with 7 bases left between them. The CDR3 extends over 12 amino acids. Germline CDR1 SGHDT, CDR2 YYEEEE. CDR3 in DNA: TGTGCCAGCAGCGTCGTCTACACTGAAGCTTTCTTT. This sequence encodes CASSVVYTEAFF.

The V call is TRBV9, the J call TRBJ2-3; 7 bases are a match to TRBD2. Germline V gene lookup returns CDR1 SGDLS and CDR2 YYNGEE. CDR3 length: 15 residues. V lost 2 bases and J lost 0; bases outside the gene matches: 3. The CDR3 DNA sequence: TGTGCCAGCAGCGTCAGCGGGACTAGCACAGATACGCAGTATTTT. The encoded protein is CASSVSGTSTDTQYF.

A few counts support this clone. Here the CDR3 DNA reads TGTGCCACGAGAGGACAGACCTGGGGCTACACCTTC. Residues: CATRGQTWGYTF. The chain is built from TRBV15 and TRBJ1-2; D perhaps matches TRBD1 (6 bases). Trimming stripped 9 bases from V and 8 bases from J, with 16 bases between. Germline V gene data show CDR1 as LNHNV and CDR2 as YYDKDF (reference sequence). The CDR3 runs 12 residues. The full variable domain, with the rest looked up from reference TRBV15 and TRBJ1-2, is DAMVIQNPRYQVTQFGKPVTLSCSQTLNHNVMYWYQQKSSQAPKLLFHYYDKDFNNEADTPDNFQSRRPNTSFCFLDIRSPGLGDTAMYLCATRGQTWGYTFGSGTRLTVV.

This chain joins TRBV4-3 and TRBJ1-5; possible D gene TRBD1, 5 bases. The V gene's germline CDR1 is LGHNA and CDR2 YSLEER. The CDR3 is made up of 16 amino acids. The germline V and J ends were trimmed by 0 bases and 0 bases, with 9 bases remaining between them. CDR3 coding DNA: TGCGCCAGCAGCCAAGAGGCAGGGTATAGCAATCAGCCCCAGCATTTT. Translating gives CASSQEAGYSNQPQHF.

This clone was counted many times. This chain connects TRBV7-6 to TRBJ1-1; TRBD1 matches 8 bases. CDR3 length: 14 residues. The germline V gene has CDR1 SGHVS and CDR2 FNYEAQ. Germline trimming cut 4 bases from V and 4 bases from J; bases unmatched to any gene: 5. CDR3 sequence: CASSSQGAGTEAFF. The CDR3 region has the DNA TGTGCCAGCAGCTCGCAGGGGGCAGGCACTGAAGCTTTCTTT.

This clone came up a few times. The chain recombines TRBV7-6 with TRBJ1-1; D is ambiguous. Per germline, CDR1 SGHVS and CDR2 FNYEAQ. This CDR3 has 13 residues. V was pared by 0 bases and J by 5 bases, with 7 bases between. In nucleotides, the CDR3 is TGTGCCAGCAGCTTAGCTTCGGGGACTGAAGCTTTCTTT. Translating it yields CASSLASGTEAFF.

CDR3: CASSRLPGQYNSPLHF. In DNA, the CDR3 is TGCGCCAGCAGCCGGTTACCGGGACAGTATAATTCACCCCTCCACTTT. The chain employs TRBV4-1 and TRBJ1-6; 7 bases are a match to TRBD1. From germline, CDR1 is MGHRA and CDR2 YSYEKL. The V gene end was trimmed by 4 bases and the J gene end by 4 bases; junction bases not matched to a gene: 7. The CDR3 extends over 16 amino acids.

The chain carries TRBV30 and TRBJ2-4; D possibly corresponds to TRBD1 (8 bases). Trimming removed 5 bases at V and 10 bases at J, with 15 bases between. Germline CDR1 reads GTSNPN; CDR2 reads SVGIG (reference sequence). This CDR3 spans 12 amino acids. CDR3 protein: CAWERDRSIQYF. In DNA, the CDR3 is TGTGCCTGGGAGCGGGACAGGTCGATTCAGTACTTC.

This clone was detected a few times. V is TRBV5-6 and J is TRBJ2-5; tentative D call: TRBD2 (6 bases). Trimming stripped 3 bases from V and 3 bases from J, with 18 bases between. This CDR3 contains 16 residues. Germline assignment: CDR1 SGHDT and CDR2 YYEEEE. CDR3 nucleotides: TGTGCCAGCAGCTCTACCGGTGCGGGGCTAGAAGAGACCCAGTACTTC. The encoded protein is CASSSTGAGLEETQYF.

V is TRBV5-1 and J is TRBJ2-7; D is possibly TRBD1 (6 bases). This CDR3 is built from 14 residues. CDR1 SGHRS and CDR2 YFSETQ come from the germline V gene. With 5 bases removed from V and 0 bases from J, the gap between germline ends came to 12 bases. CDR3 coding DNA: TGCGCCAGCAGTGGGACATCACCCTCCTACGAGCAGTACTTC. Translating it yields CASSGTSPSYEQYF.

The chain employs TRBV18 and TRBJ2-3; TRBD2 matches at 7 bases. Germline values: CDR1 KGHSH, CDR2 LQKENI. The length of the CDR3 is 16 residues. The J segment lost 0 bases and the V segment lost 5 bases, leaving 8 bases of the junction unmatched. The CDR3 region is CASSSREGGSTDTQYF. In nucleotides, the CDR3 is TGTGCCAGCTCATCGAGGGAGGGCGGTAGCACAGATACGCAGTATTTT.

The chain couples TRBV5-1 to TRBJ1-4; D possibly corresponds to TRBD1 (5 bases). CDR3 length: 13 amino acids. Trimming took off 3 bases at V and 4 bases at J, with 7 bases between the two ends. CDR1 SGHRS and CDR2 YFSETQ come from the germline V gene. CDR3 amino acids: CASSWQGNEKLFF. Here the CDR3 DNA reads TGCGCCAGCAGCTGGCAGGGTAATGAAAAACTGTTTTTT.

This sequence joins TRBV9 and TRBJ2-3; tentatively, D is TRBD2 (7 bases). The V gene lost 1 base and the J gene lost 3 bases, with 18 bases spanning the gap. The CDR3 covers 17 residues. Germline V gene lookup returns CDR1 SGDLS and CDR2 YYNGEE. The chain's CDR3 is CASSVLGRGRGTDTQYF. Here the CDR3 DNA reads TGTGCCAGCAGCGTATTGGGGCGGGGGAGGGGGACAGATACGCAGTATTTT.

This clone was detected a few times. The chain's CDR3 is CAWSAETQYF. The CDR3 coding sequence is TGTGCCTGGAGTGCTGAGACCCAGTACTTC. J is TRBJ2-5 and V is TRBV30; D not resolved. The CDR3 totals 10 residues. The germline V gene has CDR1 GTSNPN and CDR2 SVGIG (reference sequence). Trimming took 1 base from V and 5 from J, leaving 2 bases between them.

CDR3 coding DNA: TGCGCCAGCAGCCCAGGTACAGGGAAGACCGGGACAGGGTCCGAAGCTTTCTTT. Amino acid sequence: CASSPGTGKTGTGSEAFF. The chain combines TRBV4-1 with TRBJ1-1; 9 bases fit TRBD1. The CDR3 runs 18 residues. The germline gives CDR1 MGHRA, CDR2 YSYEKL. V lost 4 bases, J lost 8 bases, and 20 bases stayed unmatched.

V and J are TRBV5-1 and TRBJ1-4; tentative D call: TRBD1 (5 bases). The germline CDR1 and CDR2 sequences are SGHRS and YFSETQ. The CDR3 extends over 16 amino acids. The V and J ends lost 4 bases and 4 bases respectively, with 17 bases between them. In DNA, the CDR3 is TGCGCCAGCAGCCCTCCGGGTACGGGGGTTAATGAAAAACTGTTTTTT. Its protein product is CASSPPGTGVNEKLFF.

The chain employs TRBV11-2 and TRBJ2-5; TRBD1 is a possible D gene (6 bases). Germline loops: CDR1 SGHAT, CDR2 FQNNGV. This CDR3 contains 14 residues. V was pared by 5 bases and J by 4 bases, with 14 bases between. The CDR3 nucleotides are TGTGCCAGCAGCGCCACAGTCAGGGGAGAGACCCAGTACTTC. Translated, it gives CASSATVRGETQYF.

The V call is TRBV29-1, the J call TRBJ2-3; TRBD2 matches 10 bases. Per the germline V gene, CDR1 is SQVTM and CDR2 is ANQGSEA. CDR3 size: 15 residues. The V segment lost 7 bases and the J segment 3 bases; nucleotides outside the gene matches: 10. The CDR3 region is CSGKRGGFRTDTQYF. CDR3 coding DNA: TGCAGCGGCAAGCGGGGGGGCTTTAGGACAGATACGCAGTATTTT.

The V call is TRBV7-9, the J call TRBJ1-2; tentatively, D is TRBD1 (6 bases). The germline V gene has CDR1 SEHNR and CDR2 FQNEAQ (reference sequence). The CDR3 loop spans 14 amino acids. The V gene lost 2 bases and the J gene lost 3 bases, with 10 bases spanning the gap. CDR3 amino acids: CASSLSTGDYGYTF. CDR3 bases: TGTGCCAGCAGCTTATCGACAGGAGACTATGGCTACACCTTC.

The chain uses TRBV7-8 and TRBJ1-2, with 7 bases identical to TRBD1. In germline, CDR1 is SGHVS, CDR2 FQNEAQ. The CDR3 sequence is 12 residues long. The junction had 2 bases not matched to a gene; V was cut back by 5 bases and J by 5 bases. CDR3: CASSQQGYGYTF. For the CDR3, the DNA is TGTGCCAGCAGCCAACAGGGGTATGGCTACACCTTC.

This clone was counted a single time. This rearrangement joins TRBV6-5 to TRBJ2-5, with TRBD2 matching over 11 bases. Looked up from germline, CDR1 is MNHEY and CDR2 is SVGAGI. CDR3 size: 15 residues. V shed 5 bases and J 7 bases; nucleotides not matched to a gene: 9. The CDR3 nucleotides are TGTGCCAGCAGTCCAACTAGCGGGAGTGTTCGGACCCAGTACTTC. It specifies CASSPTSGSVRTQYF.

The chain is built from TRBV4-3 and TRBJ1-4; no clear D gene. V shed 2 bases and J shed 8 bases, with 9 bases lying between them. Germline CDR1 and CDR2: LGHNA and YSLEER. The CDR3 loop spans 13 amino acids. The CDR3 reads CASSQYGPEKLFF. CDR3 coding DNA: TGCGCCAGCAGCCAATATGGCCCGGAAAAACTGTTTTTT.

This chain uses TRBV27 with TRBJ2-2; possible D gene TRBD1, 5 bases. The CDR3 has 15 residues. V was shortened by 1 base and J by 5 bases, with 11 bases between the two germline ends. Germline loops: CDR1 MNHEY, CDR2 SMNVEV (reference sequence). CDR3 sequence reads: CASSLFAPGTGELFF. CDR3 nucleotides: TGTGCCAGCAGTTTATTCGCACCAGGGACCGGGGAGCTGTTTTTT.

The chain joins TRBV7-8 to TRBJ1-6; D is uncertain. The V gene lost 1 base and the J gene lost 3 bases, with 10 bases spanning the gap. CDR3 length equals 16 residues. Germline assignment: CDR1 SGHVS and CDR2 FQNEAQ. This chain's CDR3 is CASSLVAGGYNSPLHF. The CDR3 bases are TGTGCCAGCAGCTTAGTAGCGGGCGGCTATAATTCACCCCTCCACTTT.